The source of this T cell receptor (beta chain) is a study of blood T cell repertoires in COVID-19. Between the trimmed V and J ends, which lost 6 bases and 3 bases, there was a span of 11 bases. Per germline, CDR1 KGHSH and CDR2 LQKENI. The CDR3 contains 13 residues. Clones were sequenced by immunoSEQ multiplex PCR, and TCRdb holds only the in-frame ones, with some missing. The data show roughly 150,000 clones, around 73% seen once. Sequencing used peripheral blood. This TCR derives from a man aged 60-69 years who had recovered from COVID-19. V and J are TRBV18 and TRBJ1-1; D uncertain. CDR3 region: CASSPSLYTEAFF. In nucleotides, the CDR3 is TGTGCCAGCTCCCCCTCCCTCTACACTGAAGCTTTCTTT.